This T cell receptor beta chain was recorded in a study of blood T cell repertoires in COVID-19. The assay was immunoSEQ multiplex PCR, and TCRdb's table has in-frame clones only and misses some. The sample carries 100,000 or so clones, less than 90% recorded once. Germline V gives CDR1 LNHDA, CDR2 SQIVND (reference sequence). Trimming took off 1 base at V and 1 base at J, with 10 bases between the two ends. The CDR3 sequence is 15 residues long. The V call is TRBV19, the J call TRBJ2-5; possibly TRBD2 for D (5 bases). The TCR sequence derives from a man in his fifties with acute or convalescent COVID-19. The material sequenced was peripheral blood. CDR3 region: CASSIAPTSQETQYF. The CDR3 region has the DNA TGTGCCAGTAGTATAGCCCCTACTAGCCAAGAGACCCAGTACTTC.